Below are 18 T cell receptor beta chains sequenced from a single sample in a study of regulatory T cells in long-lasting Graves disease. The time point: newly diagnosed GD, antithyroid drugs for less than 3 months. PBMC RNA served as the TCR library source. Arm-PCR of CDR3 regions and iRepertoire HTBI primers were used to build TCR beta libraries. TCRdb re-derived calls from the multiplex PCR reads in MiXCR, one entry per CDR3 protein. The table lists hundreds of thousands of distinct CDR3 sequences, roughly a sixth of them singletons, with 22% in the top ten. Sequences were derived from peripheral blood mononuclear cells (PBMCs), sampled at new diagnosis, from a patient treated with antithyroid drugs. These receptors were collected from a female donor with Graves disease.

This clonotype was found many times. The V call is TRBV28, the J call TRBJ2-3; 13 bases align to TRBD2. The CDR3 contains 15 residues. Germline lookup yields CDR1 MDHEN and CDR2 SYDVKM. Germline trimming cut 4 bases from V and 8 bases from J; bases unmatched to any gene: 6. The CDR3 protein is CASSSGLAGLSTQYF. The CDR3 DNA reads as TGTGCCAGCAGTTCGGGACTAGCGGGACTAAGTACGCAGTATTTT.

The chain couples TRBV5-1 to TRBJ2-2; 8 bases fit TRBD1. The ends lost 3 bases at V and 2 bases at J; junction bases unmatched: 12. The germline V gene has CDR1 SGHRS and CDR2 YFSETQ. The CDR3 covers 18 residues. The CDR3 spells CASSWGTGVTLNTGELFF. As DNA, the CDR3 is TGCGCCAGCAGCTGGGGGACAGGAGTCACTCTCAACACCGGGGAGCTGTTTTTT.

In regard to this clonotype: Just one base apart from a much larger clone, this may be a read error. This sequence joins TRBV15 and TRBJ2-7; 9 bases are shared with TRBD1. CDR3 length equals 16 residues. Germline V CDR1 and CDR2: LNHNV, YYDKDF (reference sequence). CDR3 DNA sequence: TGTGCCACCAGCAGATTCCCGACAGGGGGGACCTACGGGCAGTACTTC. Protein: CATSRFPTGGTYGQYF.

This clonotype was recorded many times. The chain recombines TRBV15 with TRBJ1-3; tentative D call: TRBD1 (6 bases). Trimming cost V 0 bases and J 2 bases, with 8 bases left between them. Germline V CDR1 and CDR2: LNHNV, YYDKDF (reference sequence). The CDR3 extends over 15 amino acids. The CDR3: CATSRDGGPGNTIYF. CDR3 bases: TGTGCCACCAGCAGAGATGGGGGGCCTGGAAACACCATATATTTT.

The chain employs TRBV19 and TRBJ2-7, with 10 bases matching TRBD1. V lost 3 bases to trimming and J lost 3 bases; unmatched junction nucleotides: 8. This CDR3 is 16 amino acids long. Germline V lookup: CDR1 LNHDA, CDR2 SQIVND (reference sequence). The CDR3 region has the DNA TGTGCCAGTAGTATGAGATCGGGACAGGGGCACTACGAGCAGTACTTC. Encoded protein: CASSMRSGQGHYEQYF.

The chain uses TRBV24-1 and TRBJ2-2; 8 bases are a match to TRBD2. With 7 bases clipped from V and 4 bases from J, the junction kept 7 bases outside the gene matches. This CDR3 contains 15 residues. Germline-derived CDR1 and CDR2 are KGHDR and SFDVKD. CDR3 nucleotide sequence: TGTGCCACCAGCCGGGCTAGCGGGTTCACCGGGGAGCTGTTTTTT. This codes for CATSRASGFTGELFF.

This clonotype was observed a handful of times. The V and J genes are TRBV24-1 and TRBJ2-1; 8 positions agree with TRBD1. V shed 9 bases and J 5 bases; nucleotides not matched to a gene: 2. There are 12 residues in the CDR3. Germline V CDR1 and CDR2: KGHDR, SFDVKD. The CDR3 loop is CATGQGHNEQFF. As DNA, the CDR3 is TGTGCCACCGGACAGGGCCACAATGAGCAGTTCTTC.

The chain links TRBV19 to TRBJ2-7; 8 bases align to TRBD2. CDR1 is LNHDA and CDR2 is SQIVND in the germline V gene (reference sequence). The CDR3 has 14 residues. The trim removed 5 bases at V and 5 bases at J, leaving 8 bases unmatched. The CDR3 nucleotides are TGTGCCAGTAGTCCAAGACTAGCGACGAACGAGCAGTACTTC. This gives the protein CASSPRLATNEQYF.

This clonotype has ten or more counts. The chain is built from TRBV7-9 and TRBJ2-5; TRBD2 is a possible D gene (6 bases). This CDR3 has 15 residues. V dropped 4 bases and J dropped 7 bases, with 19 bases sitting between them. Per the germline V gene, CDR1 is SEHNR and CDR2 is FQNEAQ (reference sequence). The CDR3 protein is CASSSPTRLGGTQYF. The CDR3 coding sequence is TGTGCCAGCAGCTCCCCCACGCGCTTGGGGGGGACCCAGTACTTC.

This clonotype was counted ten times or more. The rearrangement links TRBV7-2 to TRBJ1-5; D gene ambiguous. Deletions cut 1 base from V and 7 bases from J, with 14 bases between. From germline, CDR1 is SGHTA and CDR2 FQGNSA. There are 15 residues in the CDR3. CDR3 amino acids: CASSLDGSLRQPQHF. CDR3 nucleotides: TGTGCCAGCAGCTTAGACGGCAGTCTACGGCAGCCCCAGCATTTT.

This clonotype has at least ten counts. This chain uses TRBV7-3 with TRBJ2-1; a weak D match, TRBD1 (5 bases). This CDR3 region has 16 residues. Germline lookup yields CDR1 SGHTA and CDR2 FQGTGA. Between the trimmed V and J ends, which lost 2 bases and 8 bases, there was a span of 19 bases. CDR3 in amino acids: CASSLGLGAGMDEQFF. CDR3 in DNA: TGTGCCAGCAGCTTAGGCCTCGGCGCAGGGATGGATGAGCAGTTCTTC.

The sample holds many counts of this clonotype. This sequence joins TRBV4-2 and TRBJ2-2, with TRBD2 identical over 7 bases. The V segment lost 4 bases and the J segment 4 bases; nucleotides outside the gene matches: 9. The CDR3 sequence is 16 residues long. Germline loops: CDR1 LGHNA, CDR2 YNFKEQ. The CDR3: CASSRALGGTTGELFF. CDR3 nucleotide sequence: TGTGCCAGCAGCCGCGCCCTGGGGGGGACCACCGGGGAGCTGTTTTTT.

This clonotype occurred many times. This chain joins TRBV7-9 and TRBJ2-7; D perhaps matches TRBD2 (6 bases). Germline V CDR1 and CDR2: SEHNR, FQNEAQ (reference sequence). CDR3 length: 15 amino acids. The ends were cut back, 4 bases at V and 2 bases at J, with 15 bases in the middle. CDR3 sequence (DNA): TGTGCCAGCAGCTCCCTGGCGGGGATTACCTACGAGCAGTACTTC. Amino acids: CASSSLAGITYEQYF.

The chain has TRBV11-2 and TRBJ2-1, with TRBD2 as a possible D gene (7 bases). Trimming removed 6 bases from V and 3 bases from J, with 21 bases in between. The CDR3 is made up of 17 amino acids. CDR1 is SGHAT and CDR2 is FQNNGV in the germline V gene. CDR3 coding DNA: TGTGCCAGCAGACAAGAGGGGGGGCTAGCGGACTACAATGAGCAGTTCTTC. This translates into CASRQEGGLADYNEQFF.

Ten or more counts support this clonotype. The chain is built from TRBV9 and TRBJ2-3, with no clear D. Looked up from germline, CDR1 is SGDLS and CDR2 is YYNGEE. Trimming pared 0 bases from V and 0 bases from J, leaving 5 bases between. This CDR3 is built from 14 residues. Written as DNA, the CDR3 is TGTGCCAGCAGCGTAGCCGGGAGCACAGATACGCAGTATTTT. Translating gives CASSVAGSTDTQYF.

This clonotype was seen only a few times. The V and J genes are TRBV27 and TRBJ1-2; D might be TRBD1 (5 bases). The CDR3 is made up of 15 amino acids. With 0 bases removed from V and 2 bases from J, the gap between germline ends came to 10 bases. Germline assignment: CDR1 MNHEY and CDR2 SMNVEV (reference sequence). CDR3: CASSLSVGGNYGYTF. CDR3 nucleotides: TGTGCCAGCAGTTTATCGGTGGGGGGAAACTATGGCTACACCTTC.

Of note for this clonotype: A much larger clone lies a single base off, so this may be a read error. V is TRBV28 and J is TRBJ1-1; D is possibly TRBD1 (6 bases). The V gene's germline CDR1 is MDHEN and CDR2 SYDVKM. This CDR3 is 14 amino acids long. The CDR3 bases are TGTGCCGGCAGTTTACTCAGGGGGAACACTGAAGCTTTCTTT. It yields the protein CAGSLLRGNTEAFF.

This clonotype was found many times. The V call is TRBV7-2, the J call TRBJ1-2; 10 nucleotides match TRBD1. The V gene's germline CDR1 is SGHTA and CDR2 FQGNSA. This CDR3 spans 16 amino acids. J lost 2 bases, V lost 6 bases, and 9 bases had no gene match. As DNA, the CDR3 is TGTGCCAGCAGAACTACCGGGACAGGGGAAAACTATGGCTACACCTTC. Protein: CASRTTGTGENYGYTF.